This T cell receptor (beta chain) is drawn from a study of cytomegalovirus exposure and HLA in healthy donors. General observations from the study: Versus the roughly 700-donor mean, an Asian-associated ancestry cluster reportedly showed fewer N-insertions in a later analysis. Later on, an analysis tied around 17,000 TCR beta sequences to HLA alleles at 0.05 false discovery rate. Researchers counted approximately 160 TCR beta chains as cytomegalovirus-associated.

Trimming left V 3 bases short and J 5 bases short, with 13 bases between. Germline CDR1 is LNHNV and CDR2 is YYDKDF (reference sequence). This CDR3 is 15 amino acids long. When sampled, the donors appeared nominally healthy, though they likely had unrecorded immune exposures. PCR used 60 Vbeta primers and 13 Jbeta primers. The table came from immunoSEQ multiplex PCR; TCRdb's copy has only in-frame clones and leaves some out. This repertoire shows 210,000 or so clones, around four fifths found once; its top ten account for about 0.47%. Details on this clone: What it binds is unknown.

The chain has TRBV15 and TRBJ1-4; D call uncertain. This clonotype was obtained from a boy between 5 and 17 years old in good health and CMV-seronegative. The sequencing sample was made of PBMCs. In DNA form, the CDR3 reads TGTGCCACCAGCAGCGGAGGTAGGGAGAATGAAAAACTGTTTTTT. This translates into CATSSGGRENEKLFF.